This is a list of T cell receptor beta chains from one sample in a study of metastatic and nonmetastatic thyroid tumors. TCRdb used MiXCR to call clones anew from the PCR reads. The profile covers around 5,400 clones, with less than 40% appearing a single time and less than 25% taken by the ten largest. The sequenced sample consisted of adjacent normal tissue. The receptors stem from a female donor with papillary thyroid cancer or a benign thyroid nodule (not recorded which). Some clones in this sample may be carry-over from other donors' samples. The CDR3 runs from the conserved cysteine through the conserved F or W. D genes are given only for firm matches. Clone sizes are given selectively: once, few, many, or a class where the clone is expanded.

>TRBV9|.|TRBD1|TRBJ2-3
TGTGCCAGCAGCCGAGGACAGGGTAGTTCAGATACGCAGTATTTT
CASSRGQGSSDTQYF
>TRBV5-1|.|TRBD2|TRBJ2-7
TGCGCCAGCAGCTCGACTAGCGGGAGCTACGAGCAGTACTTC
CASSSTSGSYEQYF
>TRBV28|few|.|TRBJ2-7
TGTGCCAGCAGTTTGTACGGGCAGCAGTACTTC
CASSLYGQQYF
>TRBV5-1|.|TRBD2|TRBJ2-7
TGCGCCAGCAGCCTGCGAGGAGCGGGGGCCTACGAGCAGTACTTC
CASSLRGAGAYEQYF
>TRBV6-1|.|.|TRBJ1-5
TGTGCCAGCAGTCCACTTGGGCCCCAGCATTTT
CASSPLGPQHF
>TRBV2|.|TRBD1|TRBJ2-5
TGTGCCAGCAAGGCGGACAGGGGAGGCCAAGAGACCCAGTACTTC
CASKADRGGQETQYF
>TRBV6-2/TRBV6-3|few|.|TRBJ1-5
TGTGCCAGCAGTTACCGTGGGGACAGCAATCAGCCCCAGCATTTT
CASSYRGDSNQPQHF
>TRBV15|.|.|TRBJ2-7
TGTGCCACCAGCAGAGATCTCCGACTACGGGGCTACGAGCAGTACTTC
CATSRDLRLRGYEQYF
>TRBV20-1|large|TRBD1|TRBJ2-7
TGCAGTGCAAACCGACAGGGCCCCGCACCCGAGCAGTACTTC
CSANRQGPAPEQYF
>TRBV7-3|few|TRBD1|TRBJ1-3
TGTGCCAGCGGGACAGGGTCCAGCACCATATATTTT
CASGTGSSTIYF
>TRBV6-1|.|TRBD2|TRBJ2-1
TGTGCCAGCAGTGAAGCTAGCGGGGCCTTCAATGAGCAGTTCTTC
CASSEASGAFNEQFF
>TRBV6-1|.|.|TRBJ1-2
TGTGCCAGCGACAGGACCCGAAACTATGGCTACACCTTC
CASDRTRNYGYTF
>TRBV9|.|.|TRBJ1-3
TGTGCCAGCAGCGAGAGGGACAATCGCGGACCTGGAAACACCATATATTTT
CASSERDNRGPGNTIYF
>TRBV28|few|.|TRBJ2-7
TGTGCCAGCAGTTTGTTCGGGACTTTCTACGAGCAGTACTTC
CASSLFGTFYEQYF
>TRBV11-2|.|.|TRBJ2-3
TGTGCCAGCAGCCCCGAGTCTGGGATCACACGTACAGATACGCAGTCTTTT
CASSPESGITRTDTQSF
>TRBV19|large|.|TRBJ1-1
TGTGCCAGTAGTTCCTACCCCGACAGCACTGAAGCTTTCTTT
CASSSYPDSTEAFF
>TRBV28|few|TRBD2|TRBJ2-1
TGTGCCAGCATACCTGGGGGCGGGAGGCGGATAGCCGAATACAATGAGCAGTTCTTC
CASIPGGGRRIAEYNEQFF
>TRBV6-1|few|TRBD1|TRBJ2-7
TGTGCCAGCAGCAATCCGGGACAGGGCTACGAGCAGTACTTC
CASSNPGQGYEQYF
>TRBV6-1|few|.|TRBJ1-5
TGTGCCAGCAGTAATCCTTCCGGGACATCGTTTATGAATCAGCCCCAGCATTTT
CASSNPSGTSFMNQPQHF
>TRBV30|.|.|TRBJ1-5
TGTGCCTGGAGTGTATTTTCAGGACAGCCCCAGCATTTT
CAWSVFSGQPQHF
>TRBV28|few|TRBD1|TRBJ2-7
TGTGCCATCCCAGACAGGGCTTCCTACGAGCAGTACTTC
CAIPDRASYEQYF
>TRBV4-1|.|TRBD1|TRBJ2-7
TGCGCCAGCAGCCTCAGCCCGGGACAGCCCTACGAGCAGTACTTC
CASSLSPGQPYEQYF
>TRBV19|.|.|TRBJ2-1
TGTGCCAGTAGTGCCCGCCTGGCTGGTACCTACAATGAGCAGTTCTTC
CASSARLAGTYNEQFF
>TRBV2|.|.|TRBJ2-3
TGTGCCAGCAGTGAGACGGTGTCTAGCACAGATACGCAGTATTTT
CASSETVSSTDTQYF
>TRBV11-2|.|TRBD2|TRBJ2-5
TGTGCCAGCAGCGGTAGCGGGGAGCTCCAAGAGACCCAGTACTTC
CASSGSGELQETQYF
>TRBV20-1|medium-sized|TRBD2|TRBJ2-1
TGCAGTGCTAATTGGCGGGAGAGAAACAATGAGCAGTTCTTC
CSANWRERNNEQFF
>TRBV12-3/TRBV12-4|.|TRBD1|TRBJ2-3
TGTGCCAGCAGTGGATGGGGACAGGGTGGCACAGATACGCAGTATTTT
CASSGWGQGGTDTQYF
>TRBV11-2|few|TRBD1|TRBJ1-4
TGTGCCAGCAGCTTAGTGTACCCGGGACAGGGGGCGCAGGATGAAAAACTGTTTTTT
CASSLVYPGQGAQDEKLFF
>TRBV5-1|.|.|TRBJ2-3
TGCGCCAGCAGCTGGGCCGCGGGGGCTATCACAGATACGCAGTATTTT
CASSWAAGAITDTQYF
>TRBV20-1|.|.|TRBJ1-2
TGCAGTGCTAGAGATGTGGCAGGGGCGAACTATGGCTACACCTTC
CSARDVAGANYGYTF
>TRBV19|.|.|TRBJ1-1
TGTGCCAGTAAAATAAGGGCAGGAGCTGAAGCTTTCTTT
CASKIRAGAEAFF
>TRBV12-3/TRBV12-4|few|.|TRBJ1-5
TGTGCCAGCAGACCTAACACAGGGACGGGGGGCAATCAGCCCCAGCATTTT
CASRPNTGTGGNQPQHF
>TRBV27|few|TRBD2|TRBJ2-7
TGTGCCAGCAAACGTTCCGGGACTAGCCCTTACGAGCAGTACTTC
CASKRSGTSPYEQYF
>TRBV7-2|.|TRBD2|TRBJ2-5
TGTGCCAGCAACGGGGGGATCCAAGAGACCCAGTACTTC
CASNGGIQETQYF
>TRBV6-4|.|.|TRBJ2-1
TGTGCCAGCAGTGAGGGGCCCTACAATGAGCAGTTCTTC
CASSEGPYNEQFF
>TRBV19|.|TRBD2|TRBJ2-3
TGTGCCAGTAGCCAATCGGGGGGACGCACCTATACGCAGTATTTT
CASSQSGGRTYTQYF
>TRBV6-5|.|TRBD1|TRBJ2-7
TGTGCCAGCAGTTACTCGCCGGGACAGGGGCAGTACTTC
CASSYSPGQGQYF
>TRBV6-1|.|.|TRBJ1-2
TGTGCCAGCAGAGTCCTGGGGAGAGACTATGGCTACACCTTC
CASRVLGRDYGYTF
>TRBV28|.|TRBD1|TRBJ1-2
TGTGCCAGCAGTTTAGCCCAGGGGGCTAACTATGGCTACACCTTC
CASSLAQGANYGYTF
>TRBV2|.|.|TRBJ1-5
TGTGCCAGCAGTGAACGGTACAATCAGCCCCAGCATTTT
CASSERYNQPQHF
>TRBV6-4|few|.|TRBJ1-1
TGTGCCAGCAAGCGAGCGGGACCCACGAACACTGAAGCTTTCTTT
CASKRAGPTNTEAFF